Reported below is one T cell receptor (beta chain). Its antigen remains unidentified. The assay was immunoSEQ multiplex PCR, and TCRdb's table has in-frame clones only and misses some. The table lists roughly 24,000 clones, roughly 79% of them singletons. The sample originates from a study of OX40 agonist ivuxolimab in advanced cancers. Blood samples were obtained at baseline, cycle 4 day 1, and cycle 7 day 1. CDR1 is SQVTM, CDR2 ANQGSEA, per germline. V was pared by 4 bases and J by 2 bases, with 10 bases of the junction left unmatched. The length of the CDR3 is 15 residues. Study-level results: Part of the nonresponder group also had normalized T-cell clonal expansion that was low. Relative to CD4+, CD8+ T cells held more expanded clones on average.

This TCR was recovered from an adult with an advanced solid tumor such as melanoma, head and neck, liver or kidney cancer. The material sequenced was CD4+ or CD8+ T cells sorted from blood, taken in a trial of the OX40 agonist ivuxolimab. The rearrangement links TRBV29-1 to TRBJ1-2; 7 nucleotides match TRBD1. The CDR3 sequence is CSVVPVTTGNYGYTF. The CDR3 DNA reads TGCAGCGTTGTCCCGGTTACGACAGGGAACTATGGCTACACCTTC.